The 9 T cell receptor beta chains presented below share a single source sample, sequenced in a study (dated by TCRdb to between 2014 and 2016). Library prep was done by 5' RACE. Sequencing relied on an Illumina MiSeq. Clones were called with MiXCR by TCRdb after fastp trimmed the public reads at Q25, and only in-frame beta chains were retained. Rows with a matching CDR3 protein are joined into one entry that keeps the most common DNA and genes. For this sample there are tens of thousands of distinct CDR3 sequences; about 28% appear just once. The top ten clonotypes cover approximately 3.2% of the sample. Specimen: tumor-infiltrating memory CD4+ T cells sorted from the breast tumor. The cell subset or site label corresponds to: memory CD4+ T cells, CD4+CD45RO+CD25-. The source of these receptors is a female donor with breast cancer.

This clonotype was seen only a few times. V and J are TRBV12-3 or TRBV12-4 and TRBJ2-1; perhaps D is TRBD1 or TRBD2 (6 bases each). The CDR3 length is 16 residues. The V end was cut by 7 bases, the J end by 2 bases, with 18 bases between. This CDR3 is CASTGWRGSPYNEQFF. Written as DNA, the CDR3 is TGTGCCAGCACCGGGTGGAGGGGGTCCCCCTACAATGAGCAGTTCTTC.

There are a few counts of this clonotype. The chain employs TRBV5-6 and TRBJ2-5, with 7 bases matching TRBD2. The CDR3 is 14 amino acids. After removal of 4 bases from V and 4 bases from J, the junction contained 7 bases not matched to a gene. Germline V gene lookup returns CDR1 SGHDT and CDR2 YYEEEE. The CDR3 protein is CASSLEGGAETQYF. CDR3 nucleotide sequence: TGTGCCAGCAGCCTAGAGGGAGGGGCAGAGACCCAGTACTTC. The complete variable domain, with remaining parts taken from reference TRBV5-6 and TRBJ2-5, reads DAGVTQSPTHLIKTRGQQVTLRCSPKSGHDTVSWYQQALGQGPQFIFQYYEEEERQRGNFPDRFSGHQFPNYSSELNVNALLLGDSALYLCASSLEGGAETQYFGPGTRLLVL.

The sample holds many counts of this clonotype. The V call is TRBV7-9, the J call TRBJ2-1; 9 positions agree with TRBD1. The CDR3 sequence is 16 residues long. Looked up from germline, CDR1 is SEHNR and CDR2 is FQNEAQ (reference sequence). With V trimmed by 5 bases and J by 3 bases, 8 bases remained unmatched. The CDR3 region has the DNA TGTGCCAGCAGCCCCCAACAGGGGGCTCTCTACAATGAGCAGTTCTTC. It is translated as CASSPQQGALYNEQFF.

This clonotype showed up just a few times. The V and J genes are TRBV7-2 and TRBJ1-6; 8 bases agree with TRBD1. Germline CDR1 reads SGHTA; CDR2 reads FQGNSA. V shed 3 bases and J 10 bases; nucleotides not matched to a gene: 5. This CDR3 has 14 amino acids. The DNA of the CDR3 is TGTGCCAGCAGCTTTGGACAGGGAGGATCACCCCTCCACTTT. It yields the protein CASSFGQGGSPLHF.

V and J are TRBV24-1 and TRBJ2-1; 7 nucleotides agree with TRBD2. The ends lost 2 bases at V and 4 bases at J; junction bases unmatched: 4. Looked up from germline, CDR1 is KGHDR and CDR2 is SFDVKD. The CDR3 has 15 residues. The CDR3 region is CATSDSGGRYNEQFF. As DNA, the CDR3 is TGTGCCACCAGTGATTCGGGGGGAAGGTACAATGAGCAGTTCTTC.

This clonotype was seen more than once but under ten times. The chain is built from TRBV20-1 and TRBJ1-1; TRBD1 agrees at 11 bases. The CDR3 length is 15 residues. Unmatched junction bases numbered 3, after V lost 0 bases and J lost 3 bases. Germline CDR1 and CDR2: DFQATT and SNEGSKA (reference sequence). CDR3 amino acids: CSARDRDRGYTEAFF. The CDR3 DNA sequence: TGCAGTGCTAGAGATAGGGACAGGGGGTACACTGAAGCTTTCTTT.

This clonotype was counted between two and nine times. This sequence joins TRBV27 and TRBJ2-3; D is unclear. Germline CDR1 MNHEY, CDR2 SMNVEV (reference sequence). This CDR3 spans 15 amino acids. V dropped 2 bases and J dropped 2 bases, with 11 bases sitting between them. This CDR3 reads CASSLGERDTDTQYF. DNA for the CDR3: TGTGCCAGCAGTTTAGGAGAGCGAGACACAGATACGCAGTATTTT.

This clonotype has a count of ten or more. This rearrangement joins TRBV6-5 to TRBJ1-5; 10 bases agree with TRBD1. V was clipped by 6 bases and J by 6 bases; unmatched bases: 2. CDR1 is MNHEY, CDR2 SVGAGI, per germline. The CDR3 has 13 residues. In nucleotides, the CDR3 is TGTGCCAGCAGCGGGGACAGGGGTCAGCCCCAGCATTTT. This gives the protein CASSGDRGQPQHF.

J is TRBJ1-1 and V is TRBV7-2; unclear D gene. Trimming left V 5 bases short and J 10 bases short, with 14 bases between. The CDR3 runs 12 residues. Per the germline V gene, CDR1 is SGHTA and CDR2 is FQGNSA. The CDR3: CASSGFRGVAFF. The CDR3 coding sequence is TGTGCCAGCAGCGGCTTTCGGGGAGTAGCTTTCTTT.